Below are 32 T cell receptor beta chains sequenced from a single sample in a study of Ad26.COV2.S vaccination and SARS-CoV-2 variants (dated by TCRdb to the early 2020s). Library preparation employed the immunoSEQ multiplex PCR assay. TCRdb took this table from immuneACCESS and kept in-frame rearrangements with V and J called. Such tables lack part of the clones; where checked against another copy, unresolved V genes explain under half of the gap, and the rest is unexplained. This sample comprises over 400,000 clones, 89% of them detected only once. 2% to 3% of the sample is held by the ten biggest clonotypes. This sample's treatment or condition label indicates: approximately 18 received Ad26.COV2.S at low or high dose, single or two shots; roughly five received placebo; per-sample allocation not given. For vaccine and placebo recipients, the sequenced repertoires came from samples collected on day 63 after the first injection.

Material: peripheral blood, obtained in a trial of Ad26.COV2.S vaccine versus placebo. Receptor source: a person between 18 and 65 years old who received the Ad26.COV2.S COVID-19 vaccine or a placebo.

The V gene is TRBV6-2 or TRBV6-3, the J gene TRBJ2-5, with D uncertain. The CDR3 length is 15 residues. The V gene lost 2 bases and the J gene lost 0 bases, with 10 bases spanning the gap. Germline V gives CDR1 MNHEY, CDR2 SVGEGT. The CDR3 sequence is CASSYQNTNQETQYF. CDR3 coding DNA: TGTGCCAGCAGTTACCAAAACACGAACCAAGAGACCCAGTACTTC.

The gene calls are TRBV18 and TRBJ1-1, with 8 bases identical to TRBD1. This CDR3 is 17 amino acids long. Germline loops: CDR1 KGHSH, CDR2 LQKENI. With V trimmed by 5 bases and J by 4 bases, 15 bases remained unmatched. CDR3 region: CASSSTRGLVTSTEAFF. The CDR3, as DNA: TGTGCCAGCTCATCTACCAGGGGGCTAGTCACGAGCACTGAAGCTTTCTTT. The complete variable domain, with remaining parts taken from reference TRBV18 and TRBJ1-1, reads NAGVMQNPRHLVRRRGQEARLRCSPMKGHSHVYWYRQLPEEGLKFMVYLQKENIIDESGMPKERFSAEFPKEGPSILRIQQVVRGDSAAYFCASSSTRGLVTSTEAFFGQGTRLTVV.

This sequence joins TRBV5-1 and TRBJ2-7; possible D gene TRBD2, 6 bases. This CDR3 spans 14 amino acids. Germline CDR1 SGHRS, CDR2 YFSETQ. Trimming stripped 2 bases from V and 4 bases from J, with 13 bases between. The CDR3 spells CASSFSRSGYEQYF. In DNA, the CDR3 is TGCGCCAGCAGCTTCTCCAGGAGCGGGTACGAGCAGTACTTC.

The chain recombines TRBV29-1 with TRBJ2-4, with D perhaps matching TRBD1 (6 bases). The germline V and J ends were trimmed by 7 bases and 1 base, with 11 bases remaining between them. The CDR3 has 13 amino acids. Germline V CDR1 and CDR2: SQVTM, ANQGSEA. DNA for the CDR3: TGCAGCGCAGAAGACAGGGCCAAAAACATTCAGTACTTC. Amino acid sequence: CSAEDRAKNIQYF.

The chain uses TRBV4-2 and TRBJ1-4; 9 nucleotides align to TRBD1. The CDR3 consists of 16 residues. Germline CDR1 and CDR2: LGHNA and YNFKEQ. The trim removed 2 bases at V and 8 bases at J, leaving 9 bases unmatched. The CDR3 is CASSQRVQGAKEKLFF. In DNA form, the CDR3 reads TGTGCCAGCAGCCAAAGGGTACAGGGGGCGAAGGAAAAACTGTTTTTT.

The V and J genes are TRBV21-1 and TRBJ2-6; TRBD2 is taken as the D call from the table, unchecked against the DNA. TRBV21-1 is a pseudogene. The CDR3 runs 21 residues. CDR3 protein: CASSNWGRVRAVFSGANVLTF. The CDR3 DNA is TGTGCCAGCAGCAACTGGGGGAGGGTAAGGGCTGTCTTCTCTGGGGCCAACGTCCTGACTTTC.

In the case of this clone: Within the sample, other DNA sequences also encode this same CDR3. The chain is built from TRBV27 and TRBJ1-6; D is unresolved. Germline-derived CDR1 and CDR2 are MNHEY and SMNVEV (reference sequence). This CDR3 has 13 amino acids. The germline V and J ends were trimmed by 2 bases and 7 bases, with 6 bases remaining between them. The CDR3 region is CASSLGRNSPLHF. CDR3 DNA sequence: TGTGCCAGCAGTTTAGGGCGGAATTCACCCCTCCACTTT.

The CDR3, as DNA: TGTGCCAGCAGTTACTGGAAAGGAGAGACCCAGTACTTC. Its protein is CASSYWKGETQYF. This chain connects TRBV6-2 or TRBV6-3 to TRBJ2-5; D is ambiguous. The CDR3 extends over 13 amino acids. V was pared by 1 base and J by 4 bases, with 7 bases between. Germline loops: CDR1 MNHEY, CDR2 SVGEGT.

The genes are TRBV10-3 and TRBJ2-7, with 9 nucleotides matching TRBD2. Germline V CDR1 and CDR2: ENHRY, SYGVKD. The length of the CDR3 is 16 residues. Trimming removed 4 bases from V and 0 bases from J; junction bases left unmatched: 7. The CDR3 reads CAISVASGESSYEQYF. In DNA, the CDR3 is TGTGCCATCAGTGTCGCTAGCGGGGAAAGCTCCTACGAGCAGTACTTC.

The table lists this clone with a count of one. V usage is TRBV24-1 and J usage is TRBJ1-3; D gene uncertain. Deletions cut 4 bases from V and 6 bases from J, with 9 bases between. The V gene's germline CDR1 is KGHDR and CDR2 SFDVKD. This CDR3 has 13 amino acids. CDR3 bases: TGTGCCACCAGTGAAAAGGCCGCAAACACCATATATTTT. Translation: CATSEKAANTIYF.

This rearrangement joins TRBV5-6 to TRBJ2-7, with D unresolved. Germline assignment: CDR1 SGHDT and CDR2 YYEEEE. CDR3 length: 13 amino acids. Trimming shortened V by 0 bases and J by 3 bases, and 7 bases separated the two germline ends. The CDR3 DNA sequence: TGTGCCAGCAGCTTGGGCAGAAACTACGAGCAGTACTTC. It is translated as CASSLGRNYEQYF.

CDR3 residues: CASSLEGGGEIYNEQFF. The DNA of the CDR3 is TGTGCCAGCAGCTTAGAGGGGGGAGGGGAGATCTACAATGAGCAGTTCTTC. This sequence joins TRBV11-3 and TRBJ2-1, with 7 bases aligning to TRBD2. Germline V gene sequence: CDR1 SGHNT, CDR2 YENEEA. V dropped 0 bases and J dropped 3; count of bases not matched to a gene: 8. The CDR3 is 17 residues long.

The J gene is TRBJ2-3, the V gene TRBV9; tentative D call: TRBD2 (5 bases). V was shortened by 0 bases and J by 2 bases, with 10 bases between the two germline ends. The CDR3 is 15 residues long. Per the germline V gene, CDR1 is SGDLS and CDR2 is YYNGEE. CDR3 sequence reads: CASSVAGMPTDTQYF. In nucleotides, the CDR3 is TGTGCCAGCAGCGTAGCGGGGATGCCCACAGATACGCAGTATTTT.

The chain has TRBV29-1 and TRBJ2-7, with 7 nucleotides matching TRBD1. CDR3 length equals 14 residues. Germline V lookup: CDR1 SQVTM, CDR2 ANQGSEA. The trim removed 4 bases at V and 2 bases at J, leaving 8 bases unmatched. The CDR3 spells CSVVGSGGPYEQYF. CDR3 nucleotide sequence: TGCAGCGTTGTAGGGTCAGGGGGTCCCTACGAGCAGTACTTC.

V is TRBV24-1 and J is TRBJ2-7; D unresolved. V was cut by 0 bases and J by 3 bases, with 11 bases left in between. Per germline, CDR1 KGHDR and CDR2 SFDVKD. The CDR3 is 15 amino acids. CDR3 in amino acids: CATSDLLSRRYEQYV. CDR3 DNA: TGTGCCACCAGTGATTTGTTGTCAAGGCGCTACGAGCAGTACGTC.

This chain's CDR3 is CGVVGGNEQFF. The CDR3 DNA is TGTGGCGTCGTAGGCGGAAATGAGCAGTTCTTC. This chain connects TRBV6-5 to TRBJ2-1; D is unresolved. From germline, CDR1 is MNHEY and CDR2 SVGAGI. The CDR3 is 11 amino acids.

This chain links TRBV9 with TRBJ1-1; a possible D gene is TRBD1 (6 bases). The germline V and J ends were trimmed by 1 base and 2 bases, with 9 bases remaining between them. Germline V gene data show CDR1 as SGDLS and CDR2 as YYNGEE. This CDR3 comprises 14 residues. This chain's CDR3 is CASSVQGYNTEAFF. The DNA for the CDR3 is TGTGCCAGCAGCGTACAGGGGTACAACACTGAAGCTTTCTTT.

The CDR3 nucleotides read TGTGCCAGCAGAACTACCGGCCAGCAGTTCTTC. The encoded protein is CASRTTGQQFF. The chain is built from TRBV11-3 and TRBJ2-1; no clear D. Per the germline V gene, CDR1 is SGHNT and CDR2 is YENEEA. With 6 bases removed from V and 11 bases from J, the gap between germline ends came to 11 bases. This CDR3 region has 11 residues.

The chain couples TRBV9 to TRBJ2-7; D is unresolved. Trimming removed 4 bases at V and 4 bases at J, with 12 bases between. The length of the CDR3 is 13 residues. Germline assignment: CDR1 SGDLS and CDR2 YYNGEE. The CDR3 sequence is CASSITEGYEQYF. The CDR3, as DNA: TGTGCCAGCAGCATCACTGAAGGTTACGAGCAGTACTTC.

V is TRBV5-1 and J is TRBJ2-3, with D unresolved. Germline lookup yields CDR1 SGHRS and CDR2 YFSETQ. The germline V and J ends were trimmed by 2 bases and 0 bases, with 16 bases remaining between them. This CDR3 spans 17 amino acids. The CDR3 sequence is CASSFLFSATSTDTQYF. CDR3 DNA: TGCGCCAGCAGCTTCCTTTTTTCGGCGACTAGCACAGATACGCAGTATTTT.

The chain carries TRBV5-6 and TRBJ1-6, with 10 bases matching TRBD1. This CDR3 comprises 15 residues. Germline-derived CDR1 and CDR2 are SGHDT and YYEEEE. V lost 4 bases, J lost 6 bases, and 4 bases stayed unmatched. Here the CDR3 DNA reads TGTGCCAGCAGCACGGGACAGGGGATTAATTCACCCCTCCACTTT. Residues: CASSTGQGINSPLHF.

The chain is built from TRBV18 and TRBJ2-5, with TRBD2 matching 11 bases. Unmatched junction bases numbered 20, after V lost 1 base and J lost 4 bases. Germline lookup yields CDR1 KGHSH and CDR2 LQKENI. This CDR3 contains 21 residues. Here the CDR3 reads CASSPQGWGTSGPYSGETQYF. DNA for the CDR3: TGTGCCAGCTCACCACAGGGATGGGGGACTAGCGGACCGTATTCGGGAGAGACCCAGTACTTC.

As for this clone: Distinct nucleotide sequences in the sample also encode this CDR3. This sequence joins TRBV5-1 and TRBJ2-5; TRBD2 might be the D (5 bases). The length of the CDR3 is 13 residues. Germline V gene data show CDR1 as SGHRS and CDR2 as YFSETQ. V was cut by 0 bases and J by 5 bases, with 8 bases left in between. The CDR3 region is CASSLAGKETQYF. DNA of the CDR3: TGCGCCAGCAGCTTGGCGGGAAAGGAGACCCAGTACTTC.

This chain uses TRBV9 with TRBJ1-2, with 7 bases aligning to TRBD1. The CDR3 loop spans 16 amino acids. Germline assignment: CDR1 SGDLS and CDR2 YYNGEE. V lost 2 bases and J lost 8; bases outside the gene matches: 15. The CDR3, as DNA: TGTGCCAGCAGCGTCTTATCCGGGACAGTCGATTTGGGCTACACCTTC. Its protein product is CASSVLSGTVDLGYTF.

CDR3 loop: CASSMVGGGELFF. The CDR3 DNA sequence: TGTGCCAGTAGTATGGTGGGTGGCGGGGAGCTGTTTTTT. The chain combines TRBV19 with TRBJ2-2; D is unclear. Germline V gene sequence: CDR1 LNHDA, CDR2 SQIVND (reference sequence). The V gene lost 3 bases and the J gene lost 7 bases, with 9 bases spanning the gap. The CDR3 contains 13 residues.

The gene calls are TRBV29-1 and TRBJ2-7, with 8 bases lining up with TRBD1. Germline V gene data show CDR1 as SQVTM and CDR2 as ANQGSEA. V dropped 4 bases and J dropped 3; count of bases not matched to a gene: 2. The CDR3 loop spans 12 amino acids. CDR3 in DNA: TGCAGCGTTGGGGGGACAGGCTACGAGCAGTACTTC. It translates to CSVGGTGYEQYF.

The rearrangement uses TRBV9 and TRBJ2-1, with unresolved D. Germline V CDR1 and CDR2: SGDLS, YYNGEE. The CDR3 consists of 17 residues. Trimming left V 4 bases short and J 1 base short, with 18 bases between. CDR3 nucleotide sequence: TGTGCCAGCAGCATAACCCCTTCCAGGAATTCCTACAATGAGCAGTTCTTC. Amino acids: CASSITPSRNSYNEQFF.

This clone was observed a single time. The chain has TRBV30 and TRBJ2-5; D ambiguous. Looked up from germline, CDR1 is GTSNPN and CDR2 is SVGIG (reference sequence). V was pared by 1 base and J by 2 bases, with 11 bases between. This CDR3 contains 14 residues. The CDR3 protein is CAWSGSFGQETQYF. In DNA form, the CDR3 reads TGTGCCTGGAGTGGGTCTTTTGGACAAGAGACCCAGTACTTC.

The chain is built from TRBV30 and TRBJ1-6; possibly TRBD1 for D (5 bases). Germline values: CDR1 GTSNPN, CDR2 SVGIG (reference sequence). V was cut by 2 bases and J by 8 bases, with 13 bases left in between. This CDR3 comprises 14 residues. The CDR3 coding sequence is TGTGCCTGGAGTAGGGGAATTAGGGATTCACCCCTCCACTTT. This gives the protein CAWSRGIRDSPLHF.

This chain uses TRBV7-8 with TRBJ2-1, with TRBD1 as a possible D gene (5 bases). The V and J ends lost 7 bases and 9 bases respectively, with 16 bases between them. The CDR3 is made up of 13 amino acids. In germline, CDR1 is SGHVS, CDR2 FQNEAQ. CDR3 nucleotide sequence: TGTGCCAGCAACCATCAGTTGCAGGGTGAGCAGTTCTTC. Its translation is CASNHQLQGEQFF. The full variable domain, with the rest looked up from reference TRBV7-8 and TRBJ2-1, is GAGVSQSPRYKVAKRGQDVALRCDPISGHVSLFWYQQALGQGPEFLTYFQNEAQLDKSGLPSDRFFAERPEGSVSTLKIQRTQQEDSAVYLCASNHQLQGEQFFGPGTRLTVL.

This clone was observed a few times. The rearrangement joins TRBV7-2 to TRBJ1-4; D call uncertain. The V and J ends lost 2 bases and 2 bases respectively, with 9 bases between them. Germline assignment: CDR1 SGHTA and CDR2 FQGNSA. The CDR3 covers 15 residues. CDR3 sequence: CASSLLWQTNEKLFF. DNA for the CDR3: TGTGCCAGCAGCTTATTATGGCAGACTAATGAAAAACTGTTTTTT.

The chain couples TRBV7-9 to TRBJ1-1, with 7 positions matching TRBD1. V shed 4 bases and J 4 bases; nucleotides not matched to a gene: 6. CDR1 is SEHNR and CDR2 is FQNEAQ in the germline V gene (reference sequence). The CDR3 covers 14 residues. The CDR3, as DNA: TGTGCCAGCAGCTCACAATCAGGGGGCACTGAAGCTTTCTTT. This sequence encodes CASSSQSGGTEAFF.